This TCR beta chain was captured in a study of blood T cells in healthy people across ages. There are many counts of this clonotype. Alongside a J-beta primer mix, a sample-barcoded 5' primer served in a second PCR lasting about 6 to 12 cycles. TCRdb re-called the 5' RACE reads with MiXCR, one entry per CDR3 protein. Seen here are some 1.5 million distinct CDR3 sequences, 28% observed once, and the top ten hold roughly 8%. The CDR3 totals 13 residues. Germline V gives CDR1 SGHAT, CDR2 FQNNGV. V lost 0 bases to trimming and J lost 3 bases, with 6 bases between them. The J gene is TRBJ2-7, the V gene TRBV11-2; no firm D call. Specimen: blood. The source of this sequence is a woman between 25 and 40 years old in good health. The CDR3 protein is CASSLDPYYEQYF. In DNA form, the CDR3 reads TGTGCCAGCAGCTTAGATCCGTACTACGAGCAGTACTTC.